The source of this T cell receptor (beta chain) is a study of CD8+ T cells in alopecia areata (dated by TCRdb to 2016 to 2019). Some background on the complete study: Treated patients were enrolled in an open-label pilot trial of oral tofacitinib, 5 to 10 mg twice daily, for moderate-to-severe alopecia areata. Patients stayed on tofacitinib for 6 to 18 months and then had 6 months of follow-up off drug so that delayed response and recurrence could be assessed. For the treated patients, the SALT score, which quantifies what percentage of scalp surface area is affected, served as the measure of disease severity. To study T cell clonal expansion in alopecia areata, the researchers applied high-throughput TCRbeta sequencing to both the C3H/HeJ mouse model and human patients. Scalp tissue and sorted CD4+ and CD8+ peripheral blood T cells from patchy and totalis/universalis alopecia areata patients and from healthy controls were covered by human TCRbeta sequencing. Biopsies were taken from tofacitinib-treated patients at baseline and at 4 and 24 weeks of treatment, and a later scalp biopsy was taken in several of the tofacitinib-treated patients. Clonality in the scalp was compared among normal scalp (n=4), patchy alopecia areata scalp (n=8), and alopecia totalis/universalis scalp (n=8). The RNA source kit depended on sample type: the PAXgene miRNA kit for fixed scalp, the miRNeasy kit for PBMCs, and the RNeasy kit for mouse skin. TCRbeta CDR3 regions were amplified by immunoSEQ multiplex PCR with 35 Vbeta forward and 13 Jbeta reverse primers.

Study-level results and caveats: Shared TCR sequences between patients were less evident than in mice, which may be partly attributable to HLA diversity in the patient population. Higher clonality and more expanded CD8+ clones were observed in lesional scalp than in normal scalp, particularly in alopecia totalis/universalis, a finding suggestive of antigenic drive. During tofacitinib treatment, many expanded lesional clones remained in scalp and blood, and this persistence may partly explain relapse after treatment is stopped. Scalp clonality and the number of expanded CD8+ clones among the top 100 scalp clones were significantly decreased by tofacitinib. Unlike mouse skin, where gammadelta T cells dominate, normal human skin contains resident alphabeta T cells that get sequenced too, which complicates analysis of the scalp TCR repertoire. Because the treated cohort was small and had only one nonresponder, larger studies are needed to examine links between baseline CD8+ expansion and response.

The sample's time point label is to be understood as: around 26 weeks on oral tofacitinib. The treatment or condition label, read with the paper, signifies: oral pan-JAK inhibitor, 5-10 mg twice daily. From alopecia areata patients, peripheral blood was collected along with lesional scalp punch biopsies. PBMCs were isolated by density centrifugation and stained for CD3, CD4 and CD8, after which CD4+ and CD8+ T cells were sorted on a FACSAria. As regards this clone: Its target antigen remains unknown. Per-base quality was not reported, and no clone a single base away is much larger than it.

Libraries were made using the immunoSEQ multiplex PCR assay. RNA was extracted from all samples and reverse transcribed into cDNA as template for TCR sequencing. First-strand cDNA was synthesized with SuperScript III using a 2:1 mix of oligo-dT and random hexamers. A synthetic immune receptor repertoire was used to gauge amplification bias, and whatever bias remained was removed computationally. The authors processed their data as follows. Raw reads were preprocessed for error removal, and CDR3 was defined according to IMGT conventions as running from the conserved cysteine to phenylalanine. To get clonality, Shannon entropy was normalized by log2 of the number of productive unique TCRs and the result was subtracted from 1. Whether scalp clones were CD4 or CD8 was inferred by matching scalp TCRbeta sequences against CD4 and CD8 repertoires sorted from blood. TCRdb obtained this table from immuneACCESS and retained in-frame rearrangements with V and J assigned. These tables miss some clones; where compared with another copy, unresolved V genes account for less than half of the shortfall, and the remainder is unexplained. The V and J calls and clone size come from that table; D and trimming were worked out from the DNA. This sample gives 150,000 to 250,000 clones in total; 55% to 75% of them show up just once. The ten most abundant clones make up roughly 5.8% of the sample.

V loses 4 bases of germline sequence and J loses 5 bases, and the interval between the two ends is 15 bases. The CDR3 starts with the cysteine, ends with the phenylalanine, and has 14 residues. The read is trimmed to its CDR3 DNA, 42 bases read in frame from base 1. CDR1 and CDR2 are drawn from the germline V gene: SGHRS, YFSETQ. The material sequenced was CD4+ T cells sorted from blood, taken at week 24, from a patient treated with tofacitinib. The chain was built from TRBV5-1 and TRBJ2-5, and the D gene may be TRBD2, 5 bases matching. The source is a human donor with alopecia areata. The DNA is TGCGCCAGCAGCCCCGAGAGGGCCGGCGAGACCCAGTACTTC. It is translated as CASSPERAGETQYF.